This T cell receptor beta chain appears in the sequencing data of a study of monozygotic twins with inflammatory bowel disease (dated by TCRdb to the late 2010s). For the wider study: The full study comprised 28 monozygotic twin pairs: nine German pairs (four IBD-concordant, five IBD-discordant) and 19 IBD-discordant Danish pairs. Each individual had, on average, about 151 000 unique TCRalpha sequences and 181 000 unique TCRbeta sequences available for analysis. The search for disease-associated traits relied mainly on comparing IBD patients with their genetically identical healthy co-twins within discordant pairs. General study outcomes and caveats: The results gave no support for a single strong signal or clonotype linked to IBD. Because patients were on differing immunosuppressive treatments, the repertoires may have picked up extra background noise and inter-individual variability. Different T cell subtypes could not be distinguished in the analysis. IBD patients shared fewer clonotypes with other individuals than healthy twins did, most markedly in patients showing signs of disease activity. Concordant and discordant twins showed no difference in repertoire similarity, possibly because of limited statistical power. IBD patients had lower TCRbeta repertoire diversity, measured by the inverse Simpson index, than their healthy co-twins.

As concerns this clonotype: The antigen this receptor binds is unknown.

The CDR3 measures 14 amino acids from cysteine to phenylalanine. This entry has no DNA. The germline V gene encodes CDR1 SNHLY and CDR2 FYNNEI. Library preparation used 5' RACE. For each TCR library, around 3,800 ng of total RNA was used. For each sample, cDNA synthesis was carried out in eight separate reactions using SMARTScribe reverse transcriptase. During cDNA synthesis, unique molecular identifiers containing a 6-nucleotide sample barcode were introduced by template switching. Two nested PCRs of roughly 15 and 9 cycles amplified the TCRalpha and TCRbeta cDNA, and bead purification followed each PCR. Before amplification, the cDNA was both treated with uracil DNA-glycosylase and purified with the QIAquick PCR purification kit. In the second PCR, Illumina TruSeq-compatible adapters and sample-specific barcodes were added. Library quality and concentration were assessed using TapeStation and Qubit, and approximately 5 ng of each library was pooled. The pooled libraries were sequenced with 2 x 100 bp reads and custom sequencing primers on an Illumina HiSeq2500 single-index Rapid Run. The original pipeline was this. UMI-based consensus assembly with MiGEC version 1.2.6 was used to correct PCR and sequencing errors. MiXCR version 2.1.1 was used to carry out V(D)J alignment, clonotype assembly and CDR3 extraction. To normalise gene usage, clonotype sharing and MAIT/NKT TCR abundance, the analysis used the top 1000, 10 000 and 20 000 clonotypes per sample. After downsampling to 27 000 UMIs, diversity was calculated as the inverse Simpson index using the vegan R package. Paired Mann-Whitney U tests were applied to discordant twin pairs, and Benjamini-Hochberg correction was used for multiple testing. TCRdb reprocessed the reads, reporting each CDR3 protein sequence once and no DNA. The V and J calls here are based on TCRdb, not the publication. The sample has 300,000 to 400,000 distinct CDR3 sequences on record. 2.5% to 3% of the sample comes from the top ten.

An approximately 2.5 ml peripheral blood sample was drawn into PAXgene tubes per donor and stored at -80°C. Without T cell sorting, total RNA was isolated from whole blood using the PAXgene blood miRNA kit on an automated QIAcube. Peripheral blood from monozygotic twin pairs, either concordant or discordant for inflammatory bowel disease, underwent deep TCRalpha and TCRbeta repertoire profiling that used unique molecular barcoding. For every twin pair, smoking habits were documented, and each individual was categorised as a current, former or never smoker. The sequence joins TRBV2 to TRBJ1-4; the D gene TCRdb calls, TRBD1, cannot be checked with no DNA. The sequenced sample consisted of blood. This TCR derives from a human donor with ulcerative colitis or Crohn's disease, or a healthy co-twin of an affected twin (not recorded which). The CDR3 here reads CASSPRTGDEKLFF. Outside the CDR3, residues come from the reference TRBV2 and TRBJ1-4 proteins, so the full variable domain is: EPEVTQTPSHQVTQMGQEVILRCVPISNHLYFYWYRQILGQKVEFLVSFYNNEISEKSEIFDDQFSVERPDGSNFTLKIRSTKLEDSAMYFCASSPRTGDEKLFFGSGTQLSVL.